This T cell receptor (beta chain) was documented in a study of healthy donors' naive CD4 and CD8 T cells (dated by TCRdb to between 2015 and 2016). The study in broad terms: Donor selection covered three age groups (20-25, 40-50 and 60-70 years) with more than 5 people in each, and the resulting cohort had a mean age of approximately 44 and was half female. Peripheral blood mononuclear cells were obtained from roughly 19 unrelated, healthy individuals. Donors were HLA-typed by sequencing at HLA-A, -B, -C, -DRB1, -DQB1 and -DPB1 using the SBTexcellerator protocol, an ABI3130xl analyzer and SBTengine software. The TCR alpha libraries followed the same workflow as the beta chain, except for a newly designed primer set that covered all functional IMGT alpha gene variants. To examine how TCR variation is linked to lineage commitment, the study sequenced rearranged TCR alpha and beta chains from naive CD4+ and CD8+ T cells. What the research found in general, with its limitations: Possible repertoire bias arising from homeostatic proliferation of naive T cells was not directly addressed. Naive CD4+ and CD8+ cells reportedly showed biased usage of most V and J gene segments, and this bias was consistent across donors and independent of HLA genotype. Because the alpha and beta chains were sequenced in bulk, pairing them was not possible, and so effects of the combined chains went unevaluated. Taken together, V genes, J genes and CDR3 charge appeared to account for roughly an eighth of the variance in CD4/CD8 propensity, mostly acting in an additive way. In both chains, CD4+ lineage was associated with a positively charged CDR3 and CD8+ lineage with a negatively charged CDR3.

Turning to this clonotype: This clone's antigen is unknown. Per-base quality was not reported, and no clone a single base away is much larger than it.

CDR1 and CDR2 (MNHEY, SVGAGI) derive from the germline V gene. The V and J ends are trimmed by 2 bases and 7 bases, leaving 24 bases between them. Measured from the cysteine to the valine, the CDR3 is 17 residues long. Only CDR3 DNA is held: 51 bases, read in frame from base 1. Cells with a CD4+CD8-CD45RO-CD45RA+ profile were isolated by FACS and defined as naive CD4+ T cells, and those with a CD8+CD4-CD45RA+CD27bright profile were defined as naive CD8+ T cells. Antibodies against CD4 (RPA-T4), CD8 (SK1), CD27 (O323), CD45RA (HI100) and CD45RO (UCHL1) were used for sorting. Sequencer: 454 GS FLX Titanium. A previously published linear amplification protocol was used to build TCR libraries from approximately 480 ng of total RNA. The sequencing itself ran on the Roche/454 Genome Sequencer using Titanium chemistry. From the authors' description of their analysis: 78,498 rearranged TCR alpha transcripts were sequenced from a few of the healthy donors. Duplicate transcripts were removed, and unique TCR clonotypes were defined by the CDR3 junction according to IMGT nomenclature. In R 2.13.0, logistic regression modeled CD4 versus CD8 status on V and J genes, adjusting for donor effects, with Bonferroni correction for multiple testing. TCRdb passed the public sequencing reads through fastp at Q25 and MiXCR, retaining productive beta sequences. Duplicate CDR3 protein sequences are folded into a single record with the most common DNA and genes. The V and J calls shown here were made by TCRdb, not taken from the authors' results. The sample contains around 200,000 distinct CDR3 sequences, about four fifths of them found a single time. Of the sample, less than 2.5% is held by the ten largest clones.

The receptor comes from a pool of human donors in good health; the sample pools cells from several healthy donors. Recombination joined TRBV6-5 with TRBJ2-7; TRBD2 might be the D gene, on 6 matching bases. Sequencing input: naive CD4+ and CD8+ T cells sorted from blood, pooled from several donors. In the paper's terms, the cell subset or site label means: FACS-sorted naive CD4+ (CD45RO-CD45RA+) and naive CD8+ (CD45RA+CD27bright) T cells. The DNA sequence reads TGTGCCAGCAGTTACACCCTTCCCACTAGTGGGGACTGGGAGCAGTACGTC. Its protein reads: CASSYTLPTSGDWEQYV.